This T cell receptor beta chain comes out of a study of blood T cell repertoires in COVID-19 (dated by TCRdb to about 2020). At the level of the whole study: The collaborator samples originated in the United States, Italy and Spain and spanned the acute and convalescent phases of COVID-19. The material from the prospective study consisted of cDNA or gDNA derived from T cells, B-cell-depleted T cells, or PBMCs. Subjects who had been exposed to COVID-19, were actively infected with it, or had recovered from it provided the deeply sampled blood TCRbeta repertoires that made up the dataset. A freely available public database, intended as a resource for researchers studying the immune response to SARS-CoV-2, is where the repertoires were released. Samples were obtained from the ongoing ImmuneRACE study (first 160 participants) and from about 1,300 subjects provided by 6 global collaborators. A de-identified subject ID, COVID-19 status, age in years and sex were almost always included in the sample metadata. HLA class I and class II types, where available, came from metadata supplied by the sample provider rather than from assay-based typing. Paper-wide results and their limitations: How much clinical and demographic metadata was included differed by source and by participant, and the metadata was provided uncurated.

This clone occurred a few times. Its cognate antigen has yet to be identified. Base qualities are not at hand, and no much larger clone is one base apart. At one collaborating source in Seattle, patients were enrolled during active infection and were followed longitudinally through the course of disease. The collaborating institutions used their own protocols to collect whole blood in K2EDTA tubes. For TCRbeta analysis, collaborator samples were shipped as frozen whole blood, as isolated PBMCs, or as DNA extracted from either sample type. The germline V gene supplies CDR1 MDHEN and CDR2 SYDVKM. Trimming removed 3 bases from V and 8 bases from J, leaving 19 bases between the germline ends. Including the terminal cysteine and phenylalanine, the CDR3 comprises 15 residues. Left in the record is the CDR3 DNA by itself, 45 bases read in frame from the first base. TCRbeta CDR3 regions were amplified from genomic DNA using the immunoSEQ Assay, a bias-controlled multiplex PCR. Per the original workflow: The number of nucleated cells in each sample was estimated by amplification of reference gene primers within the assay. To quantify the absolute abundance of each unique TCRbeta CDR3 rearrangement, sequence reads were collapsed and filtered. For each sample, productive Simpson clonality was calculated as the square root of Simpson's diversity index across productive rearrangements. Not all clones reach the TCRdb copy of this immuneACCESS table, which keeps in-frame sequences only. Checked studies attribute under half of the gap to unresolved V genes and leave the rest unexplained. V and J calls and clone size are copied from that table; D and trimming were computed from the DNA. The sample table lists tens of thousands of clones, around 77% of them with a count of one. Clones ranked in the top ten supply under 3% of the sample.

The TCR sequence derives from a man aged 65-85 years with COVID-19, enrolled during active disease. The chain is assembled from TRBV28 and TRBJ1-2; perhaps TRBD1 is the D gene, with 5 bases matching. Sequencing was performed on peripheral blood. The nucleotide sequence is given as TGTGCCAGCAGTTTCTCAGGGTTGATAGGTCGGGGCTACACCTTC. Translated, this is CASSFSGLIGRGYTF.